Sequencing of this T cell receptor beta chain was carried out in a study of cytomegalovirus exposure and HLA in healthy donors. The length of the CDR3 is 10 amino acids, counting both ends. With regard to this clone: What it recognizes is unknown. Since no conserved phenylalanine or tryptophan closes the CDR3, a read error is the likely cause. No DNA is shown, since the ends of the CDR3 on it are uncertain; the CDR3 is the one TCRdb lists.

Study-wide results and limits: Three CMV-associated chains proved CMV antigen-specific in vitro. Usually a TCR sequence was rare, but some public TCRs were found in many donors. Reported performance of the classifier showed diagnosis of cytomegalovirus status with high specificity and sensitivity. Investigators reported over 150 TCR beta chains as tied to cytomegalovirus.

The method was immunoSEQ multiplex PCR; TCRdb's version includes in-frame clones alone and lacks a portion of them. The table has around 400,000 clones, approximately 90% seen once. The clonotype was recovered from a woman under 30 in good health and CMV-seronegative. Sequencing was carried out using PBMCs. The chain couples TRBV21-1 to TRBJ1-2. TRBV21-1 is a pseudogene. The CDR3 sequence is CASIRRGGPI.